The sequence of this T cell receptor (beta chain) was determined in a study (TCRdb year 2016). This clonotype was found a few times. No cognate antigen has been identified for it. No base quality values were provided; no much bigger clone lies one nucleotide off. Via the germline V gene, CDR1 is SGHVS and CDR2 FQNEAQ. V is clipped by 5 bases and J by 10 bases, and the sequence between their germline boundaries is 14 bases long. Including cysteine and phenylalanine, the CDR3 has 12 amino acids. Of all the DNA, just the CDR3 is kept, 36 bases in frame from base 1. The protocol used for the library was RT-PCR. Sequencing was carried out with an Illumina MiSeq. TCRdb handled the public reads itself, with Q25 trimming in fastp and clone calling in MiXCR, and kept productive beta chains. All rows with the same CDR3 protein become a single entry with the most common DNA and genes. This sample is represented by 550,000 to 750,000 distinct CDR3 sequences; approximately 15% of them were singletons. The ten largest clones take up about 3.9% of the sample.

Rearrangement joined TRBV7-8 to TRBJ2-5, and TRBD1 may be the D gene, going by 5 matching bases. Material: memory CD4+ T cells from blood. The sequence was collected from a female donor in good health, serving as a healthy control. The nucleotides are TGTGCCAGCAGCCCCCAGGGCCGCGGCCAGTACTTC. Its protein is CASSPQGRGQYF.